A selection of T cell receptor beta chains follows, all from one sample in a study of cytomegalovirus exposure and HLA in healthy donors. Generated by immunoSEQ multiplex PCR, the TCRdb table keeps only in-frame clones and is missing some. In total, the table holds 96,000 or so clones. The sample comprised PBMCs. The receptors come from a young woman in good health and CMV-seronegative. The CDR3 runs from the conserved cysteine through the conserved F or W. The order of the fields is D gene, V gene, J gene, CDR3 DNA, CDR3 protein. D genes are given only for firm matches.

D gene: TRBD2; V gene: TRBV19; J gene: TRBJ2-1; CDR3 DNA: TGTGCCAGTAGACCTGGACTAGCGGGAGGGCCATTATTCTTC; CDR3 protein: CASRPGLAGGPLFF
D gene: TRBD1; V gene: TRBV29-1; J gene: TRBJ1-2; CDR3 DNA: TGCAGCGTTGCCGGGACAGGGGGCAAAAACTATGGCTACACCTTC; CDR3 protein: CSVAGTGGKNYGYTF
D gene: NA; V gene: TRBV6-5; J gene: TRBJ1-1; CDR3 DNA: TGTGCCAGCAGTTACTCGGGCAGGAACACTGAAGCTTTCTTT; CDR3 protein: CASSYSGRNTEAFF
D gene: NA; V gene: TRBV12-2; J gene: TRBJ2-7; CDR3 DNA: TGTGCAAGTCGCTTTCCCCCCCCTGGCGGGGTGCCCTACGAGCAGTACTTC; CDR3 protein: CASRFPPPGGVPYEQYF
D gene: TRBD2; V gene: TRBV11-2; J gene: TRBJ2-5; CDR3 DNA: TGTGCCAGCAGCTCCCCGGCGGGGGTGGGTGAGACCCAGTACTTC; CDR3 protein: CASSSPAGVGETQYF
D gene: NA; V gene: TRBV18; J gene: TRBJ1-3; CDR3 DNA: TGTGCCAGCTCACCAGAGAAAGGGAGTAGCGGAAACACCATATATTTT; CDR3 protein: CASSPEKGSSGNTIYF
D gene: TRBD1; V gene: TRBV27; J gene: TRBJ1-2; CDR3 DNA: TGTGCCAGCACCACCTCGGGACAGGGGGTCGGCGGCTACACCTTC; CDR3 protein: CASTTSGQGVGGYTF
D gene: TRBD1; V gene: TRBV7-2; J gene: TRBJ2-1; CDR3 DNA: TGTGCCAGCAGCTTAGGGAAGGGGGCAGTCCCGTTCTTC; CDR3 protein: CASSLGKGAVPFF
D gene: NA; V gene: TRBV28; J gene: TRBJ1-5; CDR3 DNA: TGTGCCAGCAGTTTGACAACTAGCAATCAGCCCCAGCATTTT; CDR3 protein: CASSLTTSNQPQHF
D gene: NA; V gene: TRBV5-4; J gene: TRBJ1-2; CDR3 DNA: TGTGCCAGCAGCCCGGACAGAAACTATGGCTACACCTTC; CDR3 protein: CASSPDRNYGYTF
D gene: TRBD1; V gene: TRBV6-1; J gene: TRBJ2-7; CDR3 DNA: TGTGCCAGCAGCGGACAGGGGGCTACCTACGAGCAGTACTTC; CDR3 protein: CASSGQGATYEQYF
D gene: NA; V gene: TRBV28; J gene: TRBJ2-7; CDR3 DNA: TGTGCCAGCGGCATTTGGGCGCGCGACTCCTACGAGCAGTACTTC; CDR3 protein: CASGIWARDSYEQYF
D gene: TRBD2; V gene: TRBV28; J gene: TRBJ2-1; CDR3 DNA: TGTGCCAGCAGTTTTGGCGGGGGGTCCTACAATGAGCAGTTCTTC; CDR3 protein: CASSFGGGSYNEQFF
D gene: NA; V gene: TRBV2; J gene: TRBJ1-5; CDR3 DNA: TGTGCCAGCAGAGAAGGACAGCCGCGAGGCAATCAGCCCCAGCATTTT; CDR3 protein: CASREGQPRGNQPQHF
D gene: NA; V gene: TRBV29-1; J gene: TRBJ1-1; CDR3 DNA: TGCAGCGTTGGTCTGGGAGGGCGAGGCACTGAAGCTTTCTTT; CDR3 protein: CSVGLGGRGTEAFF
D gene: TRBD2; V gene: TRBV6-1; J gene: TRBJ2-7; CDR3 DNA: TGTGCCAGCAGTTCTGGACTAGCGGGATCCTACGAGCAGTACTTC; CDR3 protein: CASSSGLAGSYEQYF
D gene: NA; V gene: TRBV11-3; J gene: TRBJ2-5; CDR3 DNA: TGTGCCAGCAGCCCTCGCGCCAACGGGGAGACCCAGTACTTC; CDR3 protein: CASSPRANGETQYF
D gene: NA; V gene: TRBV5-6; J gene: TRBJ1-6; CDR3 DNA: TGTGCCAGCAGACCCGGACAGACTAATTCACCCCTCCACTTT; CDR3 protein: CASRPGQTNSPLHF
D gene: NA; V gene: TRBV28; J gene: TRBJ2-7; CDR3 DNA: TGTGCCAGCAGTTCAACAGGGTACGAGCAGTACTTC; CDR3 protein: CASSSTGYEQYF
D gene: NA; V gene: TRBV7-8; J gene: TRBJ1-2; CDR3 DNA: TGTGCCAGCAGCTTAGGCCCCGGGTCGCCTTATGGCTACACCTTC; CDR3 protein: CASSLGPGSPYGYTF
D gene: NA; V gene: TRBV28; J gene: TRBJ1-2; CDR3 DNA: TGTGCCAGCAGTTTATCCCTGGGCAGGGCCAACTATGGCTACACCTTC; CDR3 protein: CASSLSLGRANYGYTF
D gene: NA; V gene: TRBV2; J gene: TRBJ2-2; CDR3 DNA: TGTGCCAGCAGAGTCCTATCCGCCGGGGAGCTGTTTTTT; CDR3 protein: CASRVLSAGELFF
D gene: NA; V gene: TRBV9; J gene: TRBJ1-1; CDR3 DNA: TGTGCCAGCAGCGTGGAAGGCAGGGGCCTTCAGAACACTGAAGCTTTCTTT; CDR3 protein: CASSVEGRGLQNTEAFF
D gene: TRBD1; V gene: TRBV29-1; J gene: TRBJ1-4; CDR3 DNA: TGCAGCGCGGGACAGGGCGGTAATGAAAAACTGTTTTTT; CDR3 protein: CSAGQGGNEKLFF
D gene: NA; V gene: TRBV7-6; J gene: TRBJ2-2; CDR3 DNA: TGTGCCAGCGGGTCAGACATGAACACCGGGGAGCTGTTTTTT; CDR3 protein: CASGSDMNTGELFF
D gene: NA; V gene: TRBV5-1; J gene: TRBJ2-3; CDR3 DNA: TGCGCCAGCAGCTTGAATTGGAGGGAAGATACGCAGTATTTT; CDR3 protein: CASSLNWREDTQYF